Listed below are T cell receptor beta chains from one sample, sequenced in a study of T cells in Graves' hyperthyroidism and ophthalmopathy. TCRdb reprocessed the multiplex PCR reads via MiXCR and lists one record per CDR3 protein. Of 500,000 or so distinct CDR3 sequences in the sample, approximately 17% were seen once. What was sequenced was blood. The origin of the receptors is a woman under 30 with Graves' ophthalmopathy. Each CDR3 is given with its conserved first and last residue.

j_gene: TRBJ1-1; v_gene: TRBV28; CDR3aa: CASSLPDRGRGNTEAFF
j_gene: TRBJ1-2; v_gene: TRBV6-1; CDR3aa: CASRRGQGYGYTF
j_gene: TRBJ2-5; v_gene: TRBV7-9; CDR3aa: CASSLEVARGRQTQYF
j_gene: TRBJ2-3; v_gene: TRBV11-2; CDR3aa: CASSLSWTRGTDTQYF
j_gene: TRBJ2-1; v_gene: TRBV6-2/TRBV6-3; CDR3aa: CASRLRDNDNEQFF
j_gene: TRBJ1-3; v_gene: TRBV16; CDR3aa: CASSPEGATIYF
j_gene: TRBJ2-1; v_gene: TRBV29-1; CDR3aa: CSVAFRESRIDEQFF
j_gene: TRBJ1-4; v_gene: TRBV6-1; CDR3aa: CASRRTGALNEKLFF
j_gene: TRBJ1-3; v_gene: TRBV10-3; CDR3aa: CAISPAIGGTNTIYF
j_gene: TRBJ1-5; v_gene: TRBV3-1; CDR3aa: CASSQDLGGKQPQHF
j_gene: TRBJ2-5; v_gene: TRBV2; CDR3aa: CASSPNGAPRETQYF
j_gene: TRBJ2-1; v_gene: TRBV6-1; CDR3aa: CASSGAGTGNEQFF
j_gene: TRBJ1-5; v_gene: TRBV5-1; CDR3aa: CASSLGAENQPQHF
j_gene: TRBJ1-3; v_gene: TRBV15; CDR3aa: CATSRDITVSGNTIYF
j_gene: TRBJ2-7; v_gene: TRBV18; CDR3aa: CASSPSRTGVSYEQYF
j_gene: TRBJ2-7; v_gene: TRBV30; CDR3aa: CAWSVPGGLRYEQYF
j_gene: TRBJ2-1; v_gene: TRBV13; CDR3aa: CASSADRVNEQFF
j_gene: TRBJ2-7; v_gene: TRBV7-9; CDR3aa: CASSPEAEQYF
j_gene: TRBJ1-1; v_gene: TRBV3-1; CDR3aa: CASSPKTDEAFF
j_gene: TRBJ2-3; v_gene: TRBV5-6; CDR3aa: CASRPTSGGDTDTQYF
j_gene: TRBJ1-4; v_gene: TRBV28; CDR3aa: CASSWGATNEKLFF
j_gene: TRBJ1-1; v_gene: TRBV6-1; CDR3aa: CASSAQQWGNTEAFF
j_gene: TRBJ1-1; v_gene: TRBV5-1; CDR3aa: CASSLGQGETEAFF
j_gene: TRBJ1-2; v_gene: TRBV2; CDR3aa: CASSEAGYGYGYTF
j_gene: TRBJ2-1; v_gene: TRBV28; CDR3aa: CASSLSSGRLDEQFF
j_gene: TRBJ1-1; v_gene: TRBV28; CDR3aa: CASRSNLAEAFF
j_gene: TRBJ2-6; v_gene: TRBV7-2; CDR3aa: CASSLVEPGTVGSGANVLTF
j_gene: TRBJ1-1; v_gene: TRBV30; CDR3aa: CAWIRGAENTEAFF
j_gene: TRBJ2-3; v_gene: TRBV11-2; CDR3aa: CASSATGSSTDTQYF
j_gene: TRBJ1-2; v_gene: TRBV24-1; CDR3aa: CATSGFGQGGANGYTF
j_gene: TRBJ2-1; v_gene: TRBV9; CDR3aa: CASSILAGGWNEQFF
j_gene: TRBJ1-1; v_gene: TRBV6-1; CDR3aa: CASSSTGRPSINTEAFF
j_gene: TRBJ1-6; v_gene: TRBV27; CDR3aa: CASRVGPLYSPLHF
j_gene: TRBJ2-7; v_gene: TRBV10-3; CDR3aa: CAKFPGQPLFSYEQYF
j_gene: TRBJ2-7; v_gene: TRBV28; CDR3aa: CASSLIGWTGNHEQYF
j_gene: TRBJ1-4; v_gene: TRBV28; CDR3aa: CASSLSPGGGEKLFF
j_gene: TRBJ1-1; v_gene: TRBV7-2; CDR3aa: CASVRGGTEAFF
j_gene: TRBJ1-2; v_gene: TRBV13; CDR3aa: CASSRPGQGPYGYTF
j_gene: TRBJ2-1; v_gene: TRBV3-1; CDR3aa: CASSQGRGKQFF
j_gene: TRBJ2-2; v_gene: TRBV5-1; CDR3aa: CASSFGTSGGHTGELFF
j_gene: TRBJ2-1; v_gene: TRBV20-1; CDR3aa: CSARGTWRENNEQFF
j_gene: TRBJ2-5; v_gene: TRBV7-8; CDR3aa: CASSLGVERGGWQTQYF
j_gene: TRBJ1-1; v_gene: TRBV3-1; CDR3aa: CASSQDRRGAEAFF
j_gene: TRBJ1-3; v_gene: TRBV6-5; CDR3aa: CASSSGQGRRRGSGNTIYF
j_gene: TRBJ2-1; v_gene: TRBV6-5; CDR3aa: CASSFYPSYNSYNEQFF
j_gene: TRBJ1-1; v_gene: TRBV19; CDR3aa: CANTGSTEAFF
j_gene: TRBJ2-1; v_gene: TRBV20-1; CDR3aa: CSAPVAGGLNEQFF
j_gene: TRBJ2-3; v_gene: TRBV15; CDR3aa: CATADGTGGDSTDTQYF
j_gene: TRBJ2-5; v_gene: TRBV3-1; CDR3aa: CASSQGPGGGIQETQYF
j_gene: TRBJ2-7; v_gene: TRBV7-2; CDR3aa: CASSSSWPRRLEQYF
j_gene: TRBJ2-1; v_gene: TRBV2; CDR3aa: CASPIEGDPYNEQFF
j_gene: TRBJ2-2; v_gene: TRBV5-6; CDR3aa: CASSLPGHRTGELFF
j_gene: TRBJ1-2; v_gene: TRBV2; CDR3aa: CAGEGLANYGYTF
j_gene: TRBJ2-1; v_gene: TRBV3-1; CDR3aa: CASSQDRLAGFYNEQFF
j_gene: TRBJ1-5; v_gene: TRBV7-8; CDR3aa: CASREGRGNQPQHF
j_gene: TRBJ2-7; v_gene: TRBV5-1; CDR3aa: CASSIGQGGKSRVEQYF
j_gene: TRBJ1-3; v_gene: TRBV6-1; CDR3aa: CAIGPRGSGNTIYF